One and the same sample provided the 10 T cell receptor beta chains below, sequenced in a study of blood T cell repertoires in COVID-19. TCRdb keeps only in-frame clones here, not all; method: immunoSEQ multiplex PCR. This repertoire shows about 130,000 clones, approximately 90% found once; its top ten account for roughly 18%. The sequenced material came from peripheral blood. The receptors derive from a man aged 45-65 years with active or convalescent COVID-19.

The chain recombines TRBV7-2 with TRBJ1-1; D gene ambiguous. This CDR3 spans 14 amino acids. Germline CDR1 and CDR2: SGHTA and FQGNSA. The germline V and J ends were trimmed by 3 bases and 7 bases, with 15 bases remaining between them. CDR3 nucleotide sequence: TGTGCCAGCAGCTTCGCCCCGAGCCGGGGTGAAGCTTTCTTT. It yields the protein CASSFAPSRGEAFF.

Only a few counts were recorded for this clone. J is TRBJ2-3 and V is TRBV19; TRBD1 matches at 9 bases. Germline V gives CDR1 LNHDA, CDR2 SQIVND (reference sequence). The CDR3 loop spans 15 amino acids. Trimming took 6 bases from V and 4 from J; bases not matched to a gene: 8. DNA of the CDR3: TGTGCCAGTAGCACCCGGGACAGGGATGCAGATACGCAGTATTTT. Translating it yields CASSTRDRDADTQYF.

The chain employs TRBV19 and TRBJ2-1, with 9 bases lining up with TRBD2. CDR3 length: 15 residues. Germline V gene data show CDR1 as LNHDA and CDR2 as SQIVND (reference sequence). J gave up 3 bases and V 2 bases, and 2 bases lay outside the gene matches. The CDR3 bases are TGTGCCAGTAGTATACCTAGCGGGGTCTACAATGAGCAGTTCTTC. It is translated as CASSIPSGVYNEQFF.

CDR3 in DNA: TGTGCCAGCAGCCCCCGGACAGGGAGCGACATTCAGTACTTC. It translates to CASSPRTGSDIQYF. The chain joins TRBV7-2 to TRBJ2-4; 8 nucleotides align to TRBD1. Per germline, CDR1 SGHTA and CDR2 FQGNSA. Trimming at V came to 5 bases and at J to 8 bases, leaving 8 bases not matched to a gene. The CDR3 sequence is 14 residues long.

The rearrangement joins TRBV18 to TRBJ2-1; 13 bases match TRBD2. CDR3 size: 18 residues. Losses at the gene ends were 4 bases for V and 8 bases for J; bases not matched to a gene: 14. The germline gives CDR1 KGHSH, CDR2 LQKENI. This chain's CDR3 is CASSRQTSGGPGSDEQFF. CDR3 sequence (DNA): TGTGCCAGCTCACGCCAGACTAGCGGGGGGCCTGGAAGCGATGAGCAGTTCTTC.

V is TRBV10-3 and J is TRBJ1-2; D is perhaps TRBD1 (6 bases). This CDR3 is built from 13 residues. In germline, CDR1 is ENHRY, CDR2 SYGVKD. V was clipped by 4 bases and J by 4 bases, with 10 bases between them. The CDR3 DNA follows: TGTGCCATCAGTGCTAGGACAGTCTATGGCTACACCTTC. Its translation is CAISARTVYGYTF.

J is TRBJ2-5 and V is TRBV25-1, with D perhaps TRBD1 (5 bases). The V end was cut by 2 bases, the J end by 4 bases, with 14 bases between. Germline loops: CDR1 MGHDK, CDR2 SYGVNS. The CDR3 consists of 15 residues. The CDR3 DNA sequence: TGTGCCAGCAGTGAACTTGGTTCAGGGCGAGAGACCCAGTACTTC. This encodes CASSELGSGRETQYF.

This chain joins TRBV12-3 or TRBV12-4 and TRBJ2-5, with TRBD2 identical over 7 bases. The length of the CDR3 is 13 residues. J was trimmed by 3 bases and V by 6 bases; bases with no gene match: 4. The CDR3 is CASSRLAEETQYF. Written as DNA, the CDR3 is TGTGCCAGCAGCCGACTAGCAGAAGAGACCCAGTACTTC.

This chain uses TRBV2 with TRBJ2-3; D remains unclear. CDR1 is SNHLY and CDR2 is FYNNEI in the germline V gene. The length of the CDR3 is 11 residues. Trimming removed 11 bases at V and 1 base at J, with 7 bases between. The CDR3 bases are TGTGCCTCCCAGGGCACAGATACGCAGTATTTT. It translates to CASQGTDTQYF. Full variable domain (remainder filled in from reference TRBV2 and TRBJ2-3): EPEVTQTPSHQVTQMGQEVILRCVPISNHLYFYWYRQILGQKVEFLVSFYNNEISEKSEIFDDQFSVERPDGSNFTLKIRSTKLEDSAMYFCASQGTDTQYFGPGTRLTVL.

The V call is TRBV29-1, the J call TRBJ1-1; D possibly corresponds to TRBD1 (6 bases). The CDR3 sequence is 13 residues long. Germline CDR1 is SQVTM and CDR2 is ANQGSEA. With 4 bases removed from V and 5 bases from J, the gap between germline ends came to 14 bases. For the CDR3, the DNA is TGCAGCGTTGGAAGAACAGGGAAGACTGAAGCTTTCTTT. Translating gives CSVGRTGKTEAFF.